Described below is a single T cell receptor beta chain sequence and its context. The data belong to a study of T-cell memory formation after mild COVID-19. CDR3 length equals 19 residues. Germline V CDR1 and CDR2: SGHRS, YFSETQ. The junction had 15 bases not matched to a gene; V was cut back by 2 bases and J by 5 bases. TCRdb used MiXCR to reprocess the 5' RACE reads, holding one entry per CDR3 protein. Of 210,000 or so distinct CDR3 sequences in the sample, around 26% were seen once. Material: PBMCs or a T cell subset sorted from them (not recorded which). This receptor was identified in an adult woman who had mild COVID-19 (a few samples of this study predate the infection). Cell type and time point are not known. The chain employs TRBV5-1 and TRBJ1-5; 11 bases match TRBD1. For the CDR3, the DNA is TGCGCCAGCAGCTTCTGGACAGGGGGCCCAGTTGAAAAAGATCAGCCCCAGCATTTT. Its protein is CASSFWTGGPVEKDQPQHF.